This TCR beta chain came from a study of T cell clusters in autoimmune cytopenias. About the research overall: TRB sequencing had a median around 52,000 reads and roughly 2,400 distinct clonotypes per sample. Regarding the study as a whole: TRB repertoire shifts in secondary cytopenia and chronic lymphocytic leukemia mostly reflected lymphoma, not autoimmunity.

Concerning this clonotype itself: Its antigen is undetermined.

Germline CDR1 SGHNT, CDR2 YYREEE (reference sequence). The CDR3 covers 16 residues. Multiplex touch-down PCR amplified TRB using TRB-A and TRB-B pools in one tube. TCRdb re-called the multiplex PCR reads and shows each CDR3 protein once, DNA omitted. The sample holds 7,000 or so distinct CDR3 sequences. Each sample's input was approximately 0.25 ug genomic DNA, 35,000 to 40,000 genome equivalents. The same sample was also studied in work on T cell repertoires in aging, cancer and after chemotherapy. That publication notes: Age-matched healthy donors had significantly more diverse, less clonal blood TCR repertoires than untreated cancer patients.

This receptor was taken from a human donor in good health. The specimen sequenced was peripheral blood. This chain joins TRBV5-4 and TRBJ2-3; the TRBD1 assignment by TCRdb is unverifiable without DNA. This CDR3 reads CASSSPGTISTDTQYF.